Presented here are 10 T cell receptor beta chains from one specimen sequenced in a study of post-analysis software for immune sequencing data. Study results and limitations: TRBV5-6, TRBV5-1 and TRBV20-1 were among several TRBV segments more frequent in patients than controls.

No antigen has been assigned to these receptors. Unique molecular identifiers tagged the TCR beta cDNA libraries. A single record per CDR3 protein comes from TCRdb applying MiXCR to the PCR reads. The sample carries over 250,000 distinct CDR3 sequences, roughly a third recorded once. The sample was blood. Receptor source: a girl between 10 and 17 years old with multiple sclerosis.

This clonotype was found a few times. The V call is TRBV5-6, the J call TRBJ2-5, with 8 bases lining up with TRBD1. Germline CDR1 is SGHDT and CDR2 is YYEEEE. Unmatched junction bases numbered 10, after V lost 4 bases and J lost 5 bases. CDR3 length: 15 residues. The CDR3 bases are TGTGCCAGCAGCCTACCGGGACAGGTTCGGGAGACCCAGTACTTC. This gives the protein CASSLPGQVRETQYF. Full variable domain (remainder filled in from reference TRBV5-6 and TRBJ2-5): DAGVTQSPTHLIKTRGQQVTLRCSPKSGHDTVSWYQQALGQGPQFIFQYYEEEERQRGNFPDRFSGHQFPNYSSELNVNALLLGDSALYLCASSLPGQVRETQYFGPGTRLLVL.

The chain joins TRBV28 to TRBJ1-5; 9 bases line up with TRBD1. CDR1 is MDHEN and CDR2 is SYDVKM in the germline V gene. This CDR3 is built from 15 residues. After removal of 6 bases from V and 9 bases from J, the junction contained 12 bases not matched to a gene. The CDR3 bases are TGTGCCAGCAGGTCCCCGGGACAGGGCCTCGGGCCCCAGCATTTT. Protein sequence: CASRSPGQGLGPQHF.

CDR3 DNA sequence: TGTGCCAGCAGTTTGGGGGGTAGCGGGGAGACCCAGTACTTC. Protein product: CASSLGGSGETQYF. J is TRBJ2-5 and V is TRBV12-3 or TRBV12-4; 7 bases are shared with TRBD2. This CDR3 contains 14 residues. V gave up 3 bases and J gave up 5 bases; unmatched junction bases: 6.

The count of this clonotype is one. At one of its ends the junction is not consistent with the germline gene, which may arise from a read error. V usage is TRBV6-1 and J usage is TRBJ1-5; D is unclear. Germline V gene sequence: CDR1 MNHNS, CDR2 SASEGT. The CDR3 spans 12 residues. CDR3 protein: CAGSRGDQPQHF. The CDR3 DNA sequence: TGTGCCGGCAGTCGGGGAGATCAGCCCCAGCATTTT.

This rearrangement joins TRBV12-3 or TRBV12-4 to TRBJ1-2; the match to TRBD1 covers 11 bases. V was clipped by 3 bases and J by 5 bases; unmatched bases: 11. The CDR3 sequence is 17 residues long. CDR3 in DNA: TGTGCCAGCAGTTTGCATGGACAGGGGGCGCAACGTTATGGCTACACCTTC. Translated: CASSLHGQGAQRYGYTF.

This clonotype has just one count. A read error may be the cause here, since a much bigger clone is one base away. J is TRBJ1-6 and V is TRBV7-2; 7 bases are a match to TRBD1. Germline V gene sequence: CDR1 SGHTA, CDR2 FQGNSA. The CDR3 has 13 amino acids. The CDR3 sequence: CVSSTLGGSPLHF. The CDR3 nucleotides read TGTGTCAGCAGCACCCTAGGGGGCTCACCCCTCCACTTT.

This clonotype has more than one count but fewer than ten. A read error is possible here, since a much larger clone lies one base away. The rearrangement uses TRBV9 and TRBJ2-1; D might be TRBD1 (5 bases). The J call may be wrong; the DNA end is better matched by TRBJ2-7. The V gene's germline CDR1 is SGDLS and CDR2 YYNGEE. The CDR3 runs to 16 residues. The CDR3 here is CASSPPRQGYYNEQYF. The CDR3 region has the DNA TGTGCCAGCAGCCCTCCCCGGCAGGGATACTACAATGAGCAGTACTTC.

The chain recombines TRBV29-1 with TRBJ1-1; weak D call: TRBD1 (5 bases). CDR3 length: 12 amino acids. CDR1 and CDR2 (germline): SQVTM, ANQGSEA. The ends were cut back, 7 bases at V and 1 base at J, with 10 bases in the middle. DNA for the CDR3: TGCAGCGCTGACGGGGCGAACACTGAAGCTTTCTTT. It encodes CSADGANTEAFF.

The chain links TRBV20-1 to TRBJ2-2; 9 bases are a match to TRBD2. The CDR3 is 17 residues long. The trim removed 0 bases at V and 2 bases at J, leaving 7 bases unmatched. The V gene's germline CDR1 is DFQATT and CDR2 SNEGSKA (reference sequence). This chain's CDR3 is CSARDFLAGSNTGELFF. The CDR3, as DNA: TGCAGTGCTAGAGATTTCCTAGCGGGGAGTAACACCGGGGAGCTGTTTTTT.

This clonotype appeared many times. The gene calls are TRBV5-4 and TRBJ2-1; tentative D call: TRBD2 (5 bases). CDR1 is SGHNT and CDR2 is YYREEE in the germline V gene (reference sequence). The CDR3 covers 12 residues. Between the trimmed V and J ends, which lost 4 bases and 8 bases, there was a span of 10 bases. The CDR3 sequence: CASSGRAHEQFF. In DNA, the CDR3 is TGTGCCAGCAGCGGGCGGGCACATGAGCAGTTCTTC.